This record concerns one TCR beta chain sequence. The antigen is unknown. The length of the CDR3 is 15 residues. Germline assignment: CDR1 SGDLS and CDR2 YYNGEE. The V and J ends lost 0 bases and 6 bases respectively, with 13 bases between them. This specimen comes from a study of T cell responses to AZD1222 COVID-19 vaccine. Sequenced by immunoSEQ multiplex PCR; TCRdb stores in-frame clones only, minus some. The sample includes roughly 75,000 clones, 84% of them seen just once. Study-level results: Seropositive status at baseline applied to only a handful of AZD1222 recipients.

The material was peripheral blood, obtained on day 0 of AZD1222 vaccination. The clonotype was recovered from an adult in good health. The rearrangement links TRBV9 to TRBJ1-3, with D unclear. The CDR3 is CASSVGGEGQNTIYF. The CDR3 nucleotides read TGTGCCAGCAGCGTAGGGGGTGAAGGCCAAAACACCATATATTTT.